Described below is a single TCR beta chain sequence and its context. The antigen remains unidentified. This entry belongs to a study of graft-versus-host responses after intestinal transplantation. Study overall: Recipients were given multivisceral, liver-intestinal, or isolated intestinal transplants. Following induction with anti-thymocyte globulin, all recipients were given tacrolimus and steroids for approximately three years. Findings and limits, study-wide: Among recipient marrow samples, GvH clones were found; some appeared first in ileum or blood.

The V end lost 3 bases, the J end lost 4 bases, and 11 bases lay between the germline ends. The CDR3 consists of 14 residues. Germline loops: CDR1 SGHRS, CDR2 YFSETQ. Some clones are missing from TCRdb's copy, which holds only in-frame ones; the method was immunoSEQ multiplex PCR. The profile shows about 98,000 clones, roughly 86% of them singletons. The source was PBMCs, collected 255 days after intestinal transplant. This clonotype was obtained from a human patient who received an intestinal transplant, so some T cells may come from the graft donor. The J gene is TRBJ2-1, the V gene TRBV5-1; perhaps TRBD2 as D (6 bases). Here the CDR3 reads CASSSAGPYNEQFF. As DNA, the CDR3 is TGCGCCAGCAGCTCAGCGGGCCCTTACAATGAGCAGTTCTTC.